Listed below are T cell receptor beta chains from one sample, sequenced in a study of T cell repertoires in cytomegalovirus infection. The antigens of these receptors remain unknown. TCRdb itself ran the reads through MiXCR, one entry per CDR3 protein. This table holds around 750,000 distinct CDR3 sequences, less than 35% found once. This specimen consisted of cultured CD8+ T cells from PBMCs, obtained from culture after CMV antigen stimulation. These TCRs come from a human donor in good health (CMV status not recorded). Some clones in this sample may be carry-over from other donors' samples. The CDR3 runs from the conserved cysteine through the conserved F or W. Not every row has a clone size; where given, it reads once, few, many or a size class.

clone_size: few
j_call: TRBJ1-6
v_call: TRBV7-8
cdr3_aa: CASSLVEGPGSPLHF

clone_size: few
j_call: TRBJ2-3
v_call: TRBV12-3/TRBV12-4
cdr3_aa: CASSLGLAGMSTDTQYF

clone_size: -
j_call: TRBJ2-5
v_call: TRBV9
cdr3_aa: CASSRSGGKGETQYF

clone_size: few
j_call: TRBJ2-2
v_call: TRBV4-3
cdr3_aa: CASSQDFGWSAGELFF

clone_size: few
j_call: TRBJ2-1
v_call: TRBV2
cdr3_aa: CASGEGGTGDNNEQFF

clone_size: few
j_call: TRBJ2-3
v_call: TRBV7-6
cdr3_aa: CASVLGDTQYF

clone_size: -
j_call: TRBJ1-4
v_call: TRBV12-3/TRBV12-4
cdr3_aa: CASTPEGTGAEKLFF

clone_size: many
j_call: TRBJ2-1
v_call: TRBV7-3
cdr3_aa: CASSLVSAPSPNEQFF

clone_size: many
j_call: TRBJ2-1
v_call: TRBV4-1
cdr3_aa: CASSQTTGSLNEQFF

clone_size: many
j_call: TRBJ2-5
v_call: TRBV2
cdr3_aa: CASSDREETQYF

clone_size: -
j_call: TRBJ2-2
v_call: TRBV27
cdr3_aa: CASSPPGWGSVELFF

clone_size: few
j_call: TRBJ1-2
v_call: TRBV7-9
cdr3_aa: CASSLAFGSDYGYTF

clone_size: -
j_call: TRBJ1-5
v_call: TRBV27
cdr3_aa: CASSPPGAARPQHF

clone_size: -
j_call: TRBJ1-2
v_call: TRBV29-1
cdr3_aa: CSARTVDGYTF

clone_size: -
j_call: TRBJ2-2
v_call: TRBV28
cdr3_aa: CASSFHPARSNTGELFF

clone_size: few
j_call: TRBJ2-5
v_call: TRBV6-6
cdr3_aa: CASSYMAVQGTQYF

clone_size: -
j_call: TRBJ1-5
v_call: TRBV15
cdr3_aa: CATSRDRGAGFRPQHF

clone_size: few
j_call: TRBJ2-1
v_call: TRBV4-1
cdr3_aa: CASSQGDSGGRYEQFF

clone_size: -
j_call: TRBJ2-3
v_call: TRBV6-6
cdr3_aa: CASSYSDRGRDTQYF

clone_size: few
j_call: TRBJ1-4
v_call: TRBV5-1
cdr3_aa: CASSPTLVGEKLFF